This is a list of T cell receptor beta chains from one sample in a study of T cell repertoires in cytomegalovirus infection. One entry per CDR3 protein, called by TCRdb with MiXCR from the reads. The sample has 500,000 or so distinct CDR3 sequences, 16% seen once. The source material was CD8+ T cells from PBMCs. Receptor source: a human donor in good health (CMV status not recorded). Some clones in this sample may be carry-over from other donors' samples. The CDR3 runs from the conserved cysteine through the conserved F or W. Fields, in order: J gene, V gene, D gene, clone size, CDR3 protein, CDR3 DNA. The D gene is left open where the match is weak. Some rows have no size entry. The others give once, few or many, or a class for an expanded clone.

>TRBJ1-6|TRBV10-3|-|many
CAISESLNSPLHF
TGTGCCATCAGTGAGTCACTAAATTCACCCCTCCACTTT
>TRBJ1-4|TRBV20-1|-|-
CSARPGSTNEKLFF
TGCAGTGCTCGGCCGGGGTCAACTAATGAAAAACTGTTTTTT
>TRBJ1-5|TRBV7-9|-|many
CASSLGGPDSNQPQHF
TGTGCCAGCAGCTTGGGGGGCCCAGATAGCAATCAGCCCCAGCATTTT
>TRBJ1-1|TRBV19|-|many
CASSLVAGLNTEAFF
TGTGCCAGTAGCCTAGTAGCGGGGCTGAACACTGAAGCTTTCTTT
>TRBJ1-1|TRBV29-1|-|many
CSVWPSDSWMNTEAFF
TGCAGCGTATGGCCCTCCGACAGCTGGATGAACACTGAAGCTTTCTTT
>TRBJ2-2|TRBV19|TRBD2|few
CASRAGRGLAVNTGELFF
TGTGCCAGTAGGGCGGGGAGAGGGCTAGCGGTGAACACCGGGGAGCTGTTTTTT
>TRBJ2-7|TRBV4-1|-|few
CASSQEGTANYEQYF
TGCGCCAGCAGCCAAGAAGGCACAGCCAACTACGAGCAGTACTTC
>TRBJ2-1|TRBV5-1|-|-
CASSQGGSGNEQFF
TGCGCCAGCAGTCAGGGGGGTAGTGGCAATGAGCAGTTCTTC
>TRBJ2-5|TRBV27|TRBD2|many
CASSLKRGSFETQYF
TGTGCCAGCAGTTTAAAGCGGGGGAGCTTCGAGACCCAGTACTTC
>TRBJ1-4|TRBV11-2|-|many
CASSLGSSPGEKLFF
TGTGCCAGCAGCTTAGGAAGTAGTCCGGGGGAAAAACTGTTTTTT
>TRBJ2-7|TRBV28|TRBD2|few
CASSFHEGLAYYEQYF
TGTGCCAGCAGTTTTCACGAAGGACTAGCTTACTACGAGCAGTACTTC
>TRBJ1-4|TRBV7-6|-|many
CASSLGTAPSEKLFF
TGTGCCAGCAGCTTAGGGACAGCCCCTTCTGAAAAACTGTTTTTT
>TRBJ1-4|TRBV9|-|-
CASNALGGAGEKLFF
TGTGCCAGCAACGCGCTTGGGGGCGCGGGTGAAAAACTGTTTTTT
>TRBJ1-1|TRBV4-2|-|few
CASSQISGTPTEAFF
TGTGCCAGCAGCCAAATTTCGGGGACTCCGACTGAAGCTTTCTTT
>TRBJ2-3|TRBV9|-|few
CASSVDRIARTDTQYF
TGTGCCAGCAGCGTAGATAGAATAGCCCGCACAGATACGCAGTATTTT
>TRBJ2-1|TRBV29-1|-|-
CSVFRNYNEQFF
TGCAGCGTTTTCAGGAACTACAATGAGCAGTTCTTC
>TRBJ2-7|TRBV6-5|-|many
CASRLIEGYEQYF
TGTGCCAGCAGACTCATCGAAGGATACGAGCAGTACTTC
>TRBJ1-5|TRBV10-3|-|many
CAISESKAVQPQHF
TGTGCCATCAGTGAGTCGAAAGCGGTTCAGCCCCAGCATTTT
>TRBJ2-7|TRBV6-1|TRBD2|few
CASKLAAPYEQYF
TGTGCCAGCAAACTAGCGGCGCCCTACGAGCAGTACTTC
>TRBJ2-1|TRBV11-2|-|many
CASSLGMNEQFF
TGTGCCAGCAGCTTAGGGATGAATGAGCAGTTCTTC
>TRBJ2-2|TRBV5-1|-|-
CASSFSAVTTGELFF
TGCGCCAGCAGCTTTTCCGCAGTTACTACCGGGGAGCTGTTTTTT
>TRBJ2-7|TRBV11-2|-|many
CASSPIGRPYEQYF
TGTGCCAGCAGCCCCATTGGCAGGCCCTACGAGCAGTACTTC